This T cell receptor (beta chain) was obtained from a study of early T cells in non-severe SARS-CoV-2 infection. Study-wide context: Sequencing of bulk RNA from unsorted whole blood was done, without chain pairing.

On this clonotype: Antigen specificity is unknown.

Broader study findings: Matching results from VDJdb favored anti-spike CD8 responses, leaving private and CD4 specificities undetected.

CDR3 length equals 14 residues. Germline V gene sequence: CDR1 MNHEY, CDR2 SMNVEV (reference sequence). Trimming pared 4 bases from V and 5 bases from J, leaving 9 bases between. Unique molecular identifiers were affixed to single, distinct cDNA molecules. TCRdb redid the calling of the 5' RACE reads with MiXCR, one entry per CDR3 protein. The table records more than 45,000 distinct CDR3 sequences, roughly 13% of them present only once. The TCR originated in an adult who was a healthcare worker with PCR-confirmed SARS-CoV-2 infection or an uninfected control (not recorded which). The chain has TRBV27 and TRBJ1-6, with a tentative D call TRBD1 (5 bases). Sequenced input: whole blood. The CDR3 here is CASSSGLNNSPLHF. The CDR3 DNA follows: TGTGCCAGCAGTTCGGGACTCAATAATTCACCCCTCCACTTT.